This paragraph covers one TCR beta chain sequence. This specimen belongs to a study of blood T cell repertoires in COVID-19. At the level of the study: Researchers got acute and convalescent COVID-19 samples from the United States, Italy and Spain. In each case, the material was cDNA or gDNA derived from T cells, B-cell-depleted T cells, or PBMCs.

Source study methods: By means of reference gene primer amplification, nucleated cell counts were estimated. Measured with immunoSEQ multiplex PCR; TCRdb has only the in-frame clones, and not every one. Clone size and V and J calls were adopted from that table, with D and trimming inferred from the DNA. The sample holds approximately 120,000 clones, about 79% seen once. From germline, CDR1 is GTSNPN and CDR2 SVGIG (reference sequence). Trimming pared 2 bases from V and 4 bases from J, leaving 8 bases between. The CDR3 contains 12 residues. What was sequenced was peripheral blood. The chain combines TRBV30 with TRBJ1-2, with D perhaps TRBD1 (6 bases). The sequence was obtained from a woman of 80 years or more with active or convalescent COVID-19. The CDR3 DNA reads TGTGCCTGGAGTCGACAGGTCTATGGCTACACCTTC. It is translated as CAWSRQVYGYTF.